A selection of T cell receptor beta chains follows, all from one sample in a study of T-cell reconstitution after alpha-beta-depleted transplantation in children. Each CDR3 protein is one row after TCRdb ran MiXCR on the PCR reads. The table lists almost 600,000 distinct CDR3 sequences, 25% to 30% of them singletons. Sequencing was performed on PBMCs, taken before TCRalphabeta/CD19-depleted stem cell transplant. The receptors come from a boy under two years old with Wiskott-Aldrich syndrome, due to receive a stem cell transplant. The CDR3 runs from the conserved cysteine through the conserved F or W. Fields, in order: clone size, V gene, J gene, D gene, CDR3 DNA, CDR3 protein. The D gene is left open where the match is weak. For some rows the clone size is stated as once, few or many, or as a class when expanded; others skip it.

clone size: once
V gene: TRBV7-2
J gene: TRBJ2-1
D gene: -
CDR3 DNA: TGTGCCAGCAGCTTTAGCGGCTTAATCGTAGGTGAGCAGTTCTTC
CDR3 protein: CASSFSGLIVGEQFF

clone size: -
V gene: TRBV5-1
J gene: TRBJ1-3
D gene: -
CDR3 DNA: TGCGCCAGCAGCTTGGGGGCAGCTGGAAACACCATATATTTT
CDR3 protein: CASSLGAAGNTIYF

clone size: few
V gene: TRBV7-9
J gene: TRBJ1-2
D gene: -
CDR3 DNA: TGTGCCAGCAGCCGGGGACTGGCGGGGGGCTACACCTTC
CDR3 protein: CASSRGLAGGYTF

clone size: few
V gene: TRBV5-1
J gene: TRBJ1-2
D gene: -
CDR3 DNA: TGCGCCAGCAGCTTGGGCAGCCTCGGCTACACCTTC
CDR3 protein: CASSLGSLGYTF

clone size: -
V gene: TRBV7-2
J gene: TRBJ2-1
D gene: TRBD2
CDR3 DNA: TGTGCCAGCAGCTTACTAGCGGGGTCCAATGAGCAGTTCTTC
CDR3 protein: CASSLLAGSNEQFF

clone size: few
V gene: TRBV5-1
J gene: TRBJ2-3
D gene: TRBD1
CDR3 DNA: TGCGCCAGCAGCTTCGGACAGGGTCGCGCAGATACGCAGTATTTT
CDR3 protein: CASSFGQGRADTQYF

clone size: -
V gene: TRBV6-5
J gene: TRBJ2-1
D gene: TRBD2
CDR3 DNA: TGTGCCAGCAGTTACACCGGGACTAGCGCCAATGAGCAGTTCTTC
CDR3 protein: CASSYTGTSANEQFF

clone size: -
V gene: TRBV5-1
J gene: TRBJ2-1
D gene: TRBD2
CDR3 DNA: TGCGCCAGCAGCTTGGGCGGGGGGACATCCTACAATGAGCAGTTCTTC
CDR3 protein: CASSLGGGTSYNEQFF

clone size: -
V gene: TRBV5-1
J gene: TRBJ2-1
D gene: -
CDR3 DNA: TGCGCCAGCAGTCCTTTGTTGGGTGATGAGCAGTTCTTC
CDR3 protein: CASSPLLGDEQFF

clone size: few
V gene: TRBV30
J gene: TRBJ1-2
D gene: -
CDR3 DNA: TGTGCCTGGAGTACGGCCGTACTGTATGGCTACACCTTC
CDR3 protein: CAWSTAVLYGYTF

clone size: -
V gene: TRBV10-1
J gene: TRBJ2-1
D gene: TRBD1
CDR3 DNA: TGCGCCAGTTCCCCGGGACAGGGGATACCCTACAATGAGCAGTTCTTC
CDR3 protein: CASSPGQGIPYNEQFF

clone size: -
V gene: TRBV5-1
J gene: TRBJ2-7
D gene: -
CDR3 DNA: TGCGCCAGCAGTATAGGAACCCCGGGCTACGAGCAGTACTTC
CDR3 protein: CASSIGTPGYEQYF

clone size: few
V gene: TRBV7-7
J gene: TRBJ2-1
D gene: -
CDR3 DNA: TGTGCCAGCAGCTTGGACGGAAACTCCTACAATGAGCAGTTCTTC
CDR3 protein: CASSLDGNSYNEQFF

clone size: -
V gene: TRBV29-1
J gene: TRBJ1-5
D gene: -
CDR3 DNA: TGCAGCGTTCAGGGGACTAACCAGCCCCAGCATTTT
CDR3 protein: CSVQGTNQPQHF

clone size: few
V gene: TRBV5-5
J gene: TRBJ2-3
D gene: TRBD2
CDR3 DNA: TGTGCCAGCAGCTTGGGACTAGCGGGAGTAGGGGATACGCAGTATTTT
CDR3 protein: CASSLGLAGVGDTQYF

clone size: -
V gene: TRBV19
J gene: TRBJ2-1
D gene: -
CDR3 DNA: TGTGCCAGTAGTATAGCGTGGTCCAATGAGCAGTTCTTC
CDR3 protein: CASSIAWSNEQFF

clone size: -
V gene: TRBV10-3
J gene: TRBJ2-5
D gene: -
CDR3 DNA: TGTGCCATCAGTAATCTTGAGACCCAGTACTTC
CDR3 protein: CAISNLETQYF

clone size: -
V gene: TRBV5-1
J gene: TRBJ2-5
D gene: TRBD2
CDR3 DNA: TGCGCCAGCAGCTTATACGGGACTAGCGAAGAGACCCAGTACTTC
CDR3 protein: CASSLYGTSEETQYF

clone size: few
V gene: TRBV10-3
J gene: TRBJ1-6
D gene: -
CDR3 DNA: TGTGCCATCAGTGCTCAAGGGGAGAATTCACCCCTCCACTTT
CDR3 protein: CAISAQGENSPLHF

clone size: few
V gene: TRBV10-3
J gene: TRBJ2-7
D gene: TRBD1
CDR3 DNA: TGTGCCAGCAATAAGGGACAGGCTCACTACGAGCAGTACTTC
CDR3 protein: CASNKGQAHYEQYF

clone size: -
V gene: TRBV7-9
J gene: TRBJ1-1
D gene: TRBD1
CDR3 DNA: TGTGCCAGCAGCTTCCAGGGACAGACTGAAGCTTTCTTT
CDR3 protein: CASSFQGQTEAFF

clone size: few
V gene: TRBV3-1
J gene: TRBJ2-7
D gene: -
CDR3 DNA: TGTGCCAGCAGCCAAGACTGGGGCTCCTACGAGCAGTACTTC
CDR3 protein: CASSQDWGSYEQYF

clone size: few
V gene: TRBV2
J gene: TRBJ2-1
D gene: TRBD2
CDR3 DNA: TGTGCCAGCACTAATACCGTCAAGCTAGCGGGAGGGGGAGAGCAGTTCTTC
CDR3 protein: CASTNTVKLAGGGEQFF

clone size: few
V gene: TRBV5-1
J gene: TRBJ2-5
D gene: -
CDR3 DNA: TGCGCCAGCAGCTGGTCGGGAGTCCCAGAGACCCAGTACTTC
CDR3 protein: CASSWSGVPETQYF

clone size: -
V gene: TRBV3-1
J gene: TRBJ1-1
D gene: -
CDR3 DNA: TGTGCCAGCAGCCAAGATCCCAAGGACGAAGCTTTCTTT
CDR3 protein: CASSQDPKDEAFF

clone size: -
V gene: TRBV20-1
J gene: TRBJ2-1
D gene: -
CDR3 DNA: TGCAGTGCTCCCGGGACGTTGTACAATGAGCAGTTCTTC
CDR3 protein: CSAPGTLYNEQFF

clone size: few
V gene: TRBV5-1
J gene: TRBJ2-7
D gene: TRBD1
CDR3 DNA: TGCGCCAGCAGCCCCCGGGACAGGGGGCGAGTATACGAGCAGTACTTC
CDR3 protein: CASSPRDRGRVYEQYF

clone size: few
V gene: TRBV10-3
J gene: TRBJ2-3
D gene: -
CDR3 DNA: TGTGCCATCAGTCCGAGGCGGGGCGCCGTGATTCCGCAGTATTTT
CDR3 protein: CAISPRRGAVIPQYF

clone size: -
V gene: TRBV7-8
J gene: TRBJ1-3
D gene: -
CDR3 DNA: TGTGCCAGCAGCCTAGGAACGGCACCGGTGGGAAACACCATATATTTT
CDR3 protein: CASSLGTAPVGNTIYF

clone size: once
V gene: TRBV5-1
J gene: TRBJ2-1
D gene: TRBD2
CDR3 DNA: TGCGCCAGCAGTGAGGGGCGAACGTCTAGCGGTTCGCAGTTCTTC
CDR3 protein: CASSEGRTSSGSQFF

clone size: -
V gene: TRBV7-2
J gene: TRBJ1-6
D gene: -
CDR3 DNA: TGTGCCAGCAGCTCGGGACAACTCGCCTCACCCCTCCACTTT
CDR3 protein: CASSSGQLASPLHF

clone size: few
V gene: TRBV27
J gene: TRBJ2-1
D gene: TRBD2
CDR3 DNA: TGTGCCAGCGGAGGACTAGCGGGAGGGTCCTACAATGAGCAGTTCTTC
CDR3 protein: CASGGLAGGSYNEQFF

clone size: -
V gene: TRBV11-1
J gene: TRBJ2-2
D gene: -
CDR3 DNA: TGTGCCAGCAGCTTAAACCATGAGCGAACGAACACCGGGGAGCTGTTTTTT
CDR3 protein: CASSLNHERTNTGELFF

clone size: few
V gene: TRBV5-1
J gene: TRBJ2-7
D gene: -
CDR3 DNA: TGCGCCAGCAAAGGGGGTTCTGGCTCCTACGAGCAGTACTTC
CDR3 protein: CASKGGSGSYEQYF

clone size: few
V gene: TRBV12-3/TRBV12-4
J gene: TRBJ1-4
D gene: -
CDR3 DNA: TGTGCCAGCAGTTCCCGGGACCGCTTAATGAGTAAACTGTTTTTT
CDR3 protein: CASSSRDRLMSKLFF

clone size: -
V gene: TRBV20-1
J gene: TRBJ2-1
D gene: TRBD2
CDR3 DNA: TGCAGTGCTAGAGTCGCGACCGACCTAGCGGGAGTTCAGTTCTTC
CDR3 protein: CSARVATDLAGVQFF

clone size: few
V gene: TRBV10-1
J gene: TRBJ2-7
D gene: -
CDR3 DNA: TGCGCCAGCAGTGAGACTAGTTACGAGCAGTACTTC
CDR3 protein: CASSETSYEQYF

clone size: -
V gene: TRBV9
J gene: TRBJ2-2
D gene: TRBD2
CDR3 DNA: TGTGCCAGCAGCCAAGGGACTAGCGGGAGCACGAACACCGGGGAGCTGTTTTTT
CDR3 protein: CASSQGTSGSTNTGELFF